Shown below are 15 T cell receptor beta chains from a single sample sequenced in a study of blood T cell repertoires in COVID-19 (dated by TCRdb to 2018 to 2021). Library creation used the immunoSEQ multiplex PCR assay. TCRdb provides this immuneACCESS table in a form limited to in-frame rearrangements. Some clones are lacking; in checked studies, under half of them reflect an unresolved V gene, and why the rest are absent is not known. Here the sample has roughly 200,000 clones; 86% occur a single time. The ten largest clones capture approximately 2.8% of the sample. The sample taken for sequencing was PBMCs or T cells enriched from blood (not recorded which). Receptor source: a woman in her forties or fifties in a cohort exposed to, infected with or recovered from COVID-19 (not recorded which).

The chain links TRBV7-8 to TRBJ2-2, with D tentatively TRBD2 (5 bases). The CDR3 runs to 15 residues. The V end lost 1 base, the J end lost 3 bases, and 9 bases lay between the germline ends. The germline V gene has CDR1 SGHVS and CDR2 FQNEAQ. The CDR3 DNA reads as TGTGCCAGCAGCTTAGGAGGGATCGACACCGGGGAGCTGTTTTTT. Encoded protein: CASSLGGIDTGELFF.

The sample holds a few counts of this clone. The chain combines TRBV5-8 with TRBJ2-3; 8 nucleotides match TRBD2. The CDR3 consists of 17 residues. The germline CDR1 and CDR2 sequences are SGHTS and YDEGEE. V trimming: 10 bases; J trimming: 7 bases; junction bases outside the gene matches: 23. The CDR3 DNA is TGTGCCGGGCAAGGATGGTCTTGGAGCGGGGGTGCTCATACGCAGTATTTT. Residues: CAGQGWSWSGGAHTQYF.

The J gene is TRBJ1-4, the V gene TRBV7-8; D is unresolved. There are 18 residues in the CDR3. Germline V gives CDR1 SGHVS, CDR2 FQNEAQ. The ends were cut back, 1 base at V and 3 bases at J, with 18 bases in the middle. The CDR3 spells CASSLENYGRQPNEKLFF. DNA of the CDR3: TGTGCCAGCAGCTTAGAAAACTATGGGAGACAACCTAATGAAAAACTGTTTTTT.

Remarks on this clone: Different DNA sequences within this sample yield the same CDR3. This sequence joins TRBV7-3 and TRBJ2-3; no clear D. Germline V CDR1 and CDR2: SGHTA, FQGTGA. CDR3 length: 13 residues. V lost 3 bases, J lost 4 bases, and 8 bases lay in between. The CDR3: CASSFTGPDTQYF. The CDR3 bases are TGTGCCAGCAGCTTCACGGGTCCAGATACGCAGTATTTT.

This chain uses TRBV25-1 with TRBJ2-2, with 7 nucleotides matching TRBD2. The V and J ends lost 3 bases and 5 bases, in that order; junction bases with no gene match: 6. The CDR3 is made up of 15 amino acids. Germline values: CDR1 MGHDK, CDR2 SYGVNS. This CDR3 is CASSDGGGFTGELFF. Here the CDR3 DNA reads TGTGCCAGCAGTGATGGCGGGGGTTTTACCGGGGAGCTGTTTTTT.

The rearrangement joins TRBV27 to TRBJ1-5; 12 bases line up with TRBD1. Trimming took 3 bases from V and 6 from J; bases not matched to a gene: 12. Per the germline V gene, CDR1 is MNHEY and CDR2 is SMNVEV (reference sequence). The CDR3 sequence is 18 residues long. The CDR3 DNA reads as TGTGCCAGCAGTTTTGGGTCAACCGGGACAGGGGGCATTCAGCCCCAGCATTTT. As protein: CASSFGSTGTGGIQPQHF.

The chain employs TRBV27 and TRBJ2-3, with 10 bases fitting TRBD2. With V trimmed by 7 bases and J by 3 bases, 4 bases remained unmatched. The CDR3 has 14 residues. Germline CDR1 reads MNHEY; CDR2 reads SMNVEV (reference sequence). The CDR3 protein is CASKTGLATDTQYF. The DNA of the CDR3 is TGTGCCAGCAAGACGGGACTAGCGACAGATACGCAGTATTTT.

The chain couples TRBV12-5 to TRBJ2-1; TRBD2 matches at 14 bases. Looked up from germline, CDR1 is LGHNT and CDR2 is FRNRAP. The J segment lost 4 bases and the V segment lost 6 bases, leaving 14 bases of the junction unmatched. CDR3 size: 19 residues. In DNA, the CDR3 is TGTGCTAGTGGCTGGACTAGCGGGGGGACCCAGGGAGCTTACAATGAGCAGTTCTTC. Its protein is CASGWTSGGTQGAYNEQFF.

The V gene is TRBV10-3, the J gene TRBJ1-2, with D tentatively TRBD1 (6 bases). The CDR3 is 14 residues long. Germline V gives CDR1 ENHRY, CDR2 SYGVKD. V lost 0 bases to trimming and J lost 8 bases, with 13 bases between them. CDR3 DNA sequence: TGTGCCATCAGTGAGTCCGCAGGGGTGGGCGGCTACACCTTC. Translating gives CAISESAGVGGYTF.

Here the CDR3 DNA reads TGTGCCAGCAGTGTAGACAGGGTAGAGACCCAGTACTTC. As protein: CASSVDRVETQYF. The J gene is TRBJ2-5, the V gene TRBV2; 7 nucleotides agree with TRBD1. The CDR3 is made up of 13 amino acids. Per germline, CDR1 SNHLY and CDR2 FYNNEI. V shed 4 bases and J 4 bases; nucleotides not matched to a gene: 3. The variable domain in full, completed from reference TRBV2 and TRBJ2-5, reads EPEVTQTPSHQVTQMGQEVILRCVPISNHLYFYWYRQILGQKVEFLVSFYNNEISEKSEIFDDQFSVERPDGSNFTLKIRSTKLEDSAMYFCASSVDRVETQYFGPGTRLLVL.

The gene calls are TRBV5-5 and TRBJ1-5, with 11 bases lining up with TRBD1. Germline V CDR1 and CDR2: SGHKS, YYEKEE (reference sequence). CDR3 size: 14 residues. Unmatched junction bases numbered 2, after V lost 0 bases and J lost 9 bases. The CDR3 sequence is CASSLGTGGMPQHF. The CDR3, as DNA: TGTGCCAGCAGCTTGGGGACAGGGGGCATGCCCCAGCATTTT.

In its sample, this clone was seen once. The chain recombines TRBV19 with TRBJ2-5, with 8 bases matching TRBD1. Germline V CDR1 and CDR2: LNHDA, SQIVND (reference sequence). Losses at the gene ends were 3 bases for V and 5 bases for J; bases not matched to a gene: 8. There are 15 residues in the CDR3. The CDR3 DNA reads TGTGCCAGTAGTATCGAGACAGGGGTTAAGGAGACCCAGTACTTC. This sequence encodes CASSIETGVKETQYF.

V and J are TRBV11-3 and TRBJ2-2; D ambiguous. CDR1 SGHNT and CDR2 YENEEA come from the germline V gene. V lost 1 base and J 9 bases, leaving 9 bases between the germline ends. The CDR3 is 13 amino acids. Here the CDR3 DNA reads TGTGCCAGCAGCTTAGGGGCCAGGAGGGAGCTGTTTTTT. Translation: CASSLGARRELFF.

The CDR3 bases are TGTGCCAGCAGTCCTTCGGGACAGGGGGCGGATCAGCCCCAGCATTTT. Protein sequence: CASSPSGQGADQPQHF. The J gene is TRBJ1-5, the V gene TRBV28; 12 positions agree with TRBD1. Per the germline V gene, CDR1 is MDHEN and CDR2 is SYDVKM. After removal of 5 bases from V and 5 bases from J, the junction contained 7 bases not matched to a gene. The CDR3 has 16 amino acids. Using reference TRBV28 and TRBJ1-5 for the parts outside the CDR3, the full variable domain is DVKVTQSSRYLVKRTGEKVFLECVQDMDHENMFWYRQDPGLGLRLIYFSYDVKMKEKGDIPEGYSVSREKKERFSLILESASTNQTSMYLCASSPSGQGADQPQHFGDGTRLSIL.

The V call is TRBV18, the J call TRBJ1-1; 11 bases match TRBD1. The CDR3 consists of 16 residues. The V and J ends lost 3 bases and 1 base, in that order; junction bases with no gene match: 4. CDR1 and CDR2 (germline): KGHSH, LQKENI. CDR3 nucleotides: TGTGCCAGCTCACCCCGAGGACAGGGGGCGAACACTGAAGCTTTCTTT. Encoded protein: CASSPRGQGANTEAFF.